Listed below are T cell receptor beta chains from one sample, sequenced in a study of T-cell memory formation after mild COVID-19. TCRdb ran MiXCR on the 5' RACE reads and lists one entry per CDR3 protein. Of about 110,000 distinct CDR3 sequences detected, about 18% appear once; the ten largest clones hold roughly 31%. The sample consisted of PBMCs or a T cell subset sorted from them (not recorded which). Receptors were obtained from an adult woman who had mild COVID-19 (a few samples of this study predate the infection). Cell type and time point are not known. The CDR3 runs from the conserved cysteine through the conserved F or W. The D gene is left open where the match is weak. Size is stated for part of the rows, as once, few or many counts, or as a class when the clone is expanded.

clone_size	j_call	v_call	d_call	cdr3_nt	cdr3_aa
.	TRBJ2-2	TRBV4-3	TRBD2	TGCGCCAGCAGCCAAGATCTGGTAGCGGGAGGGCCCCCCGGGGAGCTGTTTTTT	CASSQDLVAGGPPGELFF
.	TRBJ2-1	TRBV11-2	TRBD2	TGTGCCAGCAGCTTAGACTACGGACTAGCGGGAGGCGAAATCCAGCAGTTCTTC	CASSLDYGLAGGEIQQFF
.	TRBJ2-1	TRBV7-6	.	TGTGCCAGCAGCCCCGCTGTGGAGAGTCCCGATGGTGAGCAGTTCTTC	CASSPAVESPDGEQFF
.	TRBJ2-5	TRBV6-5	.	TGTGCCAGCAGTTACGATGGGGGTGGAGAGACCCAGTACTTC	CASSYDGGGETQYF
.	TRBJ2-1	TRBV20-1	TRBD2	TGCAGTGCTAGAGAACGAGGACTAGCGAGCTACAATGAGCAGTTCTTC	CSARERGLASYNEQFF
few	TRBJ2-7	TRBV5-5	.	TGTGCCAGCAGCTTGGTCTTGGGGCGGGAGCAGTACTTC	CASSLVLGREQYF
few	TRBJ2-2	TRBV6-2/TRBV6-3	.	TGTGCCGTATCTGTGATCGGGGAGCTGTTTTTT	CAVSVIGELFF
.	TRBJ2-7	TRBV4-1	.	TGCGCCAGCAGCCAGGGGGGCCCTAGCTCCTACGAGCAGTACTTC	CASSQGGPSSYEQYF
.	TRBJ1-2	TRBV30	.	TGTGCCTGGAGTGACCCCCCCCGAGGCTACACCTTC	CAWSDPPRGYTF
.	TRBJ2-5	TRBV28	.	TGTGCCAGCAGTCTCCCCGACGAGACCCAGTACTTC	CASSLPDETQYF
few	TRBJ1-1	TRBV4-1	.	TGCGCCAGCAGCCAAGAGCCCGGACTAACGAACACTGAAGCTTTCTTT	CASSQEPGLTNTEAFF
.	TRBJ2-5	TRBV28	TRBD2	TGTGCCAGCAGTTTATTTAGCGGGTACCTCCTAGGTCGAGAGACCCAGTACTTC	CASSLFSGYLLGRETQYF
.	TRBJ2-1	TRBV5-1	.	TGCGCCAGCAGCCCTGGGACTCACAATGAGCAGTTCTTC	CASSPGTHNEQFF
few	TRBJ1-1	TRBV14	.	TGTGCCAGCAGCCAAGATGATACGTGGCAGGGTTGGGATGCTTTCTTT	CASSQDDTWQGWDAFF
few	TRBJ2-1	TRBV4-3	TRBD2	TGCGCCAGCAGCCAAGGAAGCCTAGCGGGAGAGAGGAGCTCCTACAATGAGCAGTTCTTC	CASSQGSLAGERSSYNEQFF
few	TRBJ2-1	TRBV6-5	TRBD2	TGTGCCAGCAGTTACTCGAGCACCGGGACTACCAACAATGAGCAGTTCTTC	CASSYSSTGTTNNEQFF
.	TRBJ2-5	TRBV7-9	.	TGTGCCAGCAGCTTAGTGGACCTCCTCCAAGAGACCCAGTACTTC	CASSLVDLLQETQYF
few	TRBJ2-6	TRBV11-2	.	TGTGCCAGCAGCTCGATGGTCGTCGTGTCTGGGGCCAACGTCCTGACTTTC	CASSSMVVVSGANVLTF
few	TRBJ1-2	TRBV5-1	.	TGCGCCAGCAGCGAGACAGGAGACGGCTACACCTTC	CASSETGDGYTF
few	TRBJ1-1	TRBV4-3	.	TGCGCCAGCAGCCAAGACCTGAATACTGAAGCTTTCTTT	CASSQDLNTEAFF
many	TRBJ2-3	TRBV7-6	TRBD2	TGTGCCAGCAGCTTATACCCCTCGAGCGGGGAGAGCACAGATACGCAGTATTTT	CASSLYPSSGESTDTQYF
few	TRBJ2-7	TRBV4-1	TRBD2	TGCGCCAGCAGCCAAGATCTTCCAGCGGGGGGGCCTTACGAGCAGTACTTC	CASSQDLPAGGPYEQYF
many	TRBJ1-1	TRBV12-3/TRBV12-4	.	TGTGCCAGCAGTTTATATGGCACTGAAGCTTTCTTT	CASSLYGTEAFF
few	TRBJ2-5	TRBV7-6	.	TGTGCCAGCAGCTTAGAGTCCACCAACCAAGAGACCCAGTACTTC	CASSLESTNQETQYF
.	TRBJ2-3	TRBV20-1	.	TGCAGTGCTCCTAGAACCACGGCATTGACTAGCACAGATACGCAGTATTTT	CSAPRTTALTSTDTQYF
.	TRBJ1-1	TRBV30	TRBD1	TGTGCCACCTATGACAGGGGGCAAATGGCTGAAGCTTTCTTT	CATYDRGQMAEAFF
few	TRBJ1-1	TRBV2	TRBD1	TGTGCCAGCAGCGCGGAGGGACAGGGGACTGAAGCTTTCTTT	CASSAEGQGTEAFF
few	TRBJ2-3	TRBV12-3/TRBV12-4	.	TGTGCCAGCAGTTCCCTTACGACAGATACGCAGTATTTT	CASSSLTTDTQYF
.	TRBJ2-7	TRBV27	TRBD1	TGTGCCAGCAGCCACGGGACAGGGACGATGCAGTACTTC	CASSHGTGTMQYF
.	TRBJ2-2	TRBV4-1	TRBD2	TGCGCCAGCAGCCAGGACCCGGGACTAGCGTCCGGGGAGCTGTTTTTT	CASSQDPGLASGELFF
.	TRBJ2-4	TRBV12-3/TRBV12-4	TRBD2	TGTGCCAGCGCCGGGACTAGCGGGAGGAACATTCAGTACTTC	CASAGTSGRNIQYF
few	TRBJ2-1	TRBV29-1	.	TGCAGCTCCCGGGACATCTACAATGAGCAGTTCTTC	CSSRDIYNEQFF
many	TRBJ2-5	TRBV7-9	TRBD2	TGTGCCAGCAGCTCAGCTAGCGGGGGGGCATTCGGAGAGACCCAGTACTTC	CASSSASGGAFGETQYF
few	TRBJ1-2	TRBV6-5	TRBD1	TGTGCCAGCAGCTGGGACAGCTCTAACTATGGCTACACCTTC	CASSWDSSNYGYTF
.	TRBJ2-5	TRBV20-1	TRBD2	TGCAGTGCTAGAGGGCTAGCGGGAGAGGGGATACAAGAGACCCAGTACTTC	CSARGLAGEGIQETQYF
.	TRBJ2-5	TRBV29-1	TRBD2	TGCAGCGTTGAGCCTAGCGGGAGCCTATCAGAGACCCAGTACTTC	CSVEPSGSLSETQYF
.	TRBJ2-7	TRBV29-1	.	TGCAGCGTTGAATGCCCGGGCCCCTACGAGCAGTACTTC	CSVECPGPYEQYF
.	TRBJ1-4	TRBV27	.	TGTGCCAGCAGTTTAGGGCCTGGAGGGGAAAAACTGTTTTTT	CASSLGPGGEKLFF